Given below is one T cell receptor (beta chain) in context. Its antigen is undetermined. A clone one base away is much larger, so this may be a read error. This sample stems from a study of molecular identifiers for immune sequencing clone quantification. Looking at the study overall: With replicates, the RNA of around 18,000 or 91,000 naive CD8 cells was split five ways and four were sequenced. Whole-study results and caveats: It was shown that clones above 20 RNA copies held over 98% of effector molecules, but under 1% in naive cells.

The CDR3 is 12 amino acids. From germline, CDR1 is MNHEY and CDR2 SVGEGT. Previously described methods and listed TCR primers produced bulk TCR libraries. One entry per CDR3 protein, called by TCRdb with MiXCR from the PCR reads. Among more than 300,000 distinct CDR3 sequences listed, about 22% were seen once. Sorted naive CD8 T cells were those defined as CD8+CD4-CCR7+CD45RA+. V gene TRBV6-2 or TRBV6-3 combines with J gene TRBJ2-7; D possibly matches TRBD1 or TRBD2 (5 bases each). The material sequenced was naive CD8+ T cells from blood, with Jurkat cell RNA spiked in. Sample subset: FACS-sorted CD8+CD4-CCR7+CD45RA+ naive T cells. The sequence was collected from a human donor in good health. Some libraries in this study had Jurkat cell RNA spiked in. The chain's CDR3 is CTSKNQGAEQYF. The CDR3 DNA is TGTACCAGCAAAAACCAGGGAGCCGAGCAGTACTTC.